The rows below give T cell receptor beta chains drawn from one sample of a study of metastatic and nonmetastatic thyroid tumors. TCRdb reanalyzed the PCR reads with MiXCR. The data show roughly 8,000 clones, roughly 33% seen once. Sequenced input: tumor tissue. These receptors all come from a female donor with papillary thyroid cancer or a benign thyroid nodule (not recorded which). Some clones in this sample may be carry-over from other donors' samples. The CDR3 runs from the conserved cysteine through the conserved F or W. A D gene is named only where the DNA matches it firmly. Expanded clones are given a class, and other clones once, few, many or no size at all.

cdr3_length,j_call,d_call,v_call,clone_size,cdr3_nt,cdr3_aa
16,TRBJ2-7,NA,TRBV6-1,few,TGTGCCAGCAGTGAAGAGGGAGGGGCAGGGGGCTACGAGCAGTACTTC,CASSEEGGAGGYEQYF
15,TRBJ1-1,NA,TRBV2,NA,TGTGCCAGCAGCGATTCAACGTGGGACACAAAAAAGGCTTTCTTT,CASSDSTWDTKKAFF
15,TRBJ1-2,NA,TRBV12-3/TRBV12-4,NA,TGTGCCAGCAGCCCCCAGGGGCGGATTACCCATGGCTACACCTTC,CASSPQGRITHGYTF
15,TRBJ1-5,NA,TRBV6-2/TRBV6-3,few,TGTGCCAGCAGTTACTCAGGGGGGAGAAATCAGCGCAAGCATTTT,CASSYSGGRNQRKHF
12,TRBJ2-1,NA,TRBV12-3/TRBV12-4,many,TGTGCCAGCAGTAACTCCTACAATGAGCAGTTCTTC,CASSNSYNEQFF
13,TRBJ1-2,NA,TRBV11-2,medium-sized,TGTGCCAGCAGCTTAGAGAGGAAGGAGGGCTACACCTTC,CASSLERKEGYTF
15,TRBJ2-7,TRBD1,TRBV6-1,NA,TGTGCCAGCAGTCCCGGGGACAGGATATGGTACGAGCAGTACTTC,CASSPGDRIWYEQYF
13,TRBJ1-1,NA,TRBV29-1,many,TGCAGCGTTGATGTCAGGGAAGGCACTGAAGCTTTCTTT,CSVDVREGTEAFF
13,TRBJ1-2,NA,TRBV19,NA,TGTGCCAGCCGGTGGGGTTCCGCCTATGGCTACGCCTTC,CASRWGSAYGYAF
14,TRBJ2-7,NA,TRBV6-1,NA,TGTGGAAGCAGATCCCCCGACGCGCCTTACGAGAAGTACTTC,CGSRSPDAPYEKYF
14,TRBJ2-3,NA,TRBV28,medium-sized,TGTGCCAGCAGTGCGCGGTTGTACACAGATACGCAGTATTTT,CASSARLYTDTQYF
12,TRBJ1-2,NA,TRBV6-1,medium-sized,TGTGCCAGCAGTGTACAGCTCTATGGCTACACCTTC,CASSVQLYGYTF
15,TRBJ2-1,NA,TRBV5-1,NA,TGCGCCAGCAGCTTTATTCCCGACAGTACCTATGAGCAGTTCTTC,CASSFIPDSTYEQFF
13,TRBJ1-6,TRBD1,TRBV6-4,NA,TGTGCCAGCAGGGACAGGGAAAATTCACCCCTCCACTTT,CASRDRENSPLHF
12,TRBJ1-4,NA,TRBV20-1,many,TGCCTCGGACAGTCGAAGGGGGAAAAACTGTTTTTT,CLGQSKGEKLFF
17,TRBJ2-1,TRBD2,TRBV9,many,TGTGCCAGCAGCGTAGTTCCTAGCGGGAGGACAATACGTGAGCAGTTCTTC,CASSVVPSGRTIREQFF
16,TRBJ1-5,NA,TRBV6-1,few,TGTGCCAGCAGTGAAGATGTGGGGGGTACGCGTCAGCCCCAGCATTTT,CASSEDVGGTRQPQHF
12,TRBJ2-7,TRBD1,TRBV6-1,few,TGTGCCAGCAGTAGGGACAGGGACGAGCAGTACTTC,CASSRDRDEQYF
11,TRBJ2-1,NA,TRBV4-2,NA,TGTGCCAGCAGGACGGAAAATAGCCTGTTCTTC,CASRTENSLFF
18,TRBJ1-4,NA,TRBV28,NA,TGTTCCAGCAGTTTTTTGCAGGTGGCGGGGGGAACTAATGAAAAACTGTTTTTT,CSSSFLQVAGGTNEKLFF
16,TRBJ2-2,NA,TRBV5-1,few,TGCGCCAGCAGCTTGGCCCCAGGGACGAACACCGGGGAGCTGTTTTTT,CASSLAPGTNTGELFF
15,TRBJ1-1,TRBD1,TRBV5-4,many,TGTGCCAGCAGACCCTGGACAGGGGCGAACACTGAAGCTTTCTTT,CASRPWTGANTEAFF
11,TRBJ2-2,NA,TRBV27,medium-sized,TGTGCCAGCAGTTTCGCCGGGGAGCTGTTTTTT,CASSFAGELFF
16,TRBJ2-3,NA,TRBV5-1,many,TGCGCCAGCAGCTTGGAACAGGTGGCCCGCACAGATACGCAGTATTTT,CASSLEQVARTDTQYF
12,TRBJ2-5,NA,TRBV25-1,medium-sized,TGTGCCAGCCGGGGCGGGGTAGAGACCCAGTACTTC,CASRGGVETQYF
16,TRBJ2-6,NA,TRBV19,medium-sized,TGTGCCAGTAGTATAGATCTGGGGGCTGGGGCCAACGTCCTGACTTTC,CASSIDLGAGANVLTF
15,TRBJ1-2,TRBD1,TRBV3-1,NA,TGTGCCAGCAGCCTCCCGTCGGGACAGTTTCGTGGCTACACCTTC,CASSLPSGQFRGYTF
15,TRBJ2-7,NA,TRBV6-1,few,TGTGCCAGCAGGGCACTAGCAGGAGGCTCCTACGAGCAGTACTTC,CASRALAGGSYEQYF
15,TRBJ2-1,TRBD2,TRBV5-4,NA,TGTGCCAGCAGCTTGGTCCAGCGGGAGAACGATGAGCAGTTCTTC,CASSLVQRENDEQFF
15,TRBJ1-5,NA,TRBV19,NA,TGTGCCAGTAGTACCGGGCACTATAGCAATCAGCCCCAGCATTTT,CASSTGHYSNQPQHF
15,TRBJ2-7,NA,TRBV2,NA,TGTGCCAGCAGTGAATGGAGGGTAGCCCCGGTGGAGCAGTACTTC,CASSEWRVAPVEQYF
16,TRBJ2-5,TRBD2,TRBV11-2,NA,TGTGCCAGCAGCCCCTTCGGGACTAGCGGACAAGAGACCCAGTACTTC,CASSPFGTSGQETQYF
15,TRBJ2-5,TRBD1,TRBV7-9,many,TGTGCCAGCAGCTTTGGGTGGACAGGGGGGGAGACCCAGTACTTC,CASSFGWTGGETQYF
14,TRBJ1-2,TRBD1,TRBV28,few,TGTGCCAGCAGTCCCCAGGGGGAGAGCTATGGCTACACCTTC,CASSPQGESYGYTF
15,TRBJ2-7,TRBD1,TRBV6-5,NA,TGTGCCAGCAGTTACACGGGACAGCGATCCTACGAGCAGTACTTC,CASSYTGQRSYEQYF
15,TRBJ2-3,TRBD2,TRBV20-1,NA,TGCAGTGCCTCCCGACTAGCGGGAGGAACAGATACGCAGTATTTT,CSASRLAGGTDTQYF
15,TRBJ2-7,TRBD2,TRBV6-1,medium-sized,TGTGCCAGCAGTGAAGCGCTAGCGGGAGCCTACGAGCAGTACTTC,CASSEALAGAYEQYF
16,TRBJ2-1,TRBD2,TRBV14,medium-sized,TGTGCCAGCAGCCAAGGTCGCGGGAGTGCGTACAATGAGCAGTTCTTC,CASSQGRGSAYNEQFF